This TCR beta chain derives from a study of T cells in localized non-small cell lung cancer. Using immunoSEQ multiplex PCR, the repertoire was profiled, and TCRdb retains in-frame clones only, with some absent. This table holds 5,500 to 7,000 clones, approximately 80% found once. The CDR3 loop spans 18 amino acids. CDR1 and CDR2 (germline): PRHDT, FYEKMQ (reference sequence). With V trimmed by 0 bases and J by 1 base, 9 bases remained unmatched. The sample consisted of peripheral blood mononuclear cells, taken before any cancer treatment. V and J are TRBV13 and TRBJ2-1; TRBD2 aligns across 7 bases. The clonotype comes from a female donor older than 55 with stage II lung adenocarcinoma. The CDR3 coding sequence is TGTGCCAGCAGCTTAGGGAGACCGGGGGGTAGATCCTACAATGAGCAGTTCTTC. Its protein product is CASSLGRPGGRSYNEQFF.